This T cell receptor (beta chain) originates from a study of T-cell reconstitution after alpha-beta-depleted transplantation in children. The CDR3 is made up of 12 amino acids. V was pared by 6 bases and J by 3 bases, with 3 bases of the junction left unmatched. Germline CDR1 and CDR2: SQVTM and ANQGSEA. TCRbeta library construction was performed incorporating unique molecular identifiers. TCRdb redid the calling of the PCR reads with MiXCR, one entry per CDR3 protein. Of just over 950,000 distinct CDR3 sequences in the sample, under 30% are singletons; the top ten hold over 25%. The rearrangement uses TRBV29-1 and TRBJ2-7; 9 nucleotides match TRBD1. This sequence was found in a boy in the first two years of life who had a stem cell transplant for SCID, so the T cells may come from the graft donor. The sequenced sample was PBMCs, mostly from graft donor cells, obtained 360 days after TCRalphabeta/CD19-depleted stem cell transplant. CDR3 in amino acids: CSVATGGYEQYF. The CDR3 DNA sequence: TGCAGCGTGGCGACAGGGGGCTACGAGCAGTACTTC.